This TCR beta chain was captured by sequencing in a study of response to subunit inactivated influenza vaccine. Findings of the study overall: With each seasonal influenza vaccination, the authors suggested, few new T cells are recruited.

Germline loops: CDR1 MNHNS, CDR2 SASEGT. The CDR3 totals 14 residues. Trimming cost V 7 bases and J 7 bases, with 19 bases left between them. TCRdb reprocessed the RT-PCR reads via MiXCR and lists one record per CDR3 protein. The data show under 750,000 distinct CDR3 sequences, over 9.5% seen once. A remark on this clonotype: Its target is not known.

The sample here was PBMCs from blood, taken on the day of vaccination. This chain joins TRBV6-1 and TRBJ2-5; tentative D call: TRBD2 (6 bases). The receptor comes from a man between 50 and 59 years old who received an inactivated influenza vaccine. The CDR3 is CASNRAWGETTQYF. CDR3 in DNA: TGTGCCAGCAATAGGGCCTGGGGGGAGACGACCCAGTACTTC.